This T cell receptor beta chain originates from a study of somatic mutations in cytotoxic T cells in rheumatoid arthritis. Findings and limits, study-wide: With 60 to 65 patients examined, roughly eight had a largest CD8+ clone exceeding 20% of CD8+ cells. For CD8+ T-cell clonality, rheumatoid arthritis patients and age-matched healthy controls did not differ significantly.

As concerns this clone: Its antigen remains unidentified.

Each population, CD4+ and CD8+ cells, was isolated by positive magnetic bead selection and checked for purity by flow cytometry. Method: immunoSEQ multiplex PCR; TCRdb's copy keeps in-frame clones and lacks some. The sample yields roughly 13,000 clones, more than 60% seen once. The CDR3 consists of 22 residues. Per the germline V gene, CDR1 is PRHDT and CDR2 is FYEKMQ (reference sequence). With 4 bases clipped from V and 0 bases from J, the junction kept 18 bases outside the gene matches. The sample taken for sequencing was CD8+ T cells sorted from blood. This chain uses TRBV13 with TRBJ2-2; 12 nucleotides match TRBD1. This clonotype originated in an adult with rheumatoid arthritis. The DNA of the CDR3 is TGTGCCAGCAGCTCCATTTACTCGACCGGGACAGGGGGCCTCGCGAACACCGGGGAGCTGTTTTTT. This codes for CASSSIYSTGTGGLANTGELFF.